The 3 T cell receptor beta chains below all came from one sample that was sequenced in a study of T cell responses to AZD1222 COVID-19 vaccine. Here immunoSEQ multiplex PCR was the method, and the copy in TCRdb shows in-frame clones only, minus some. The table records roughly 150,000 clones, roughly nine tenths of them present only once. Material: peripheral blood, obtained on day 0 of AZD1222 vaccination. The receptor source for this set is an adult in good health.

The gene calls are TRBV20-1 and TRBJ2-5, with D possibly matching TRBD1 (5 bases). CDR1 and CDR2 (germline): DFQATT, SNEGSKA (reference sequence). V was cut by 3 bases and J by 5 bases, with 10 bases left in between. The CDR3 is 12 amino acids. The CDR3 bases are TGCAGTGCTAGTGGGGCTCGGGAGACCCAGTACTTC. Translated: CSASGARETQYF.

Comments on this clone: The junction departs from germline at one end; a sequencing error may be responsible. This rearrangement joins TRBV4-1 to TRBJ2-1, with 7 nucleotides matching TRBD2. CDR3 length: 15 residues. Germline V gives CDR1 MGHRA, CDR2 YSYEKL. The CDR3 region is CASSPREISNNEQFF. CDR3 sequence (DNA): TGCGCCAGCAGCCCGCGGGAGATCTCCAACAATGAGCAGTTCTTC.

The rearrangement links TRBV28 to TRBJ2-7; 12 nucleotides align to TRBD1. The germline gives CDR1 MDHEN, CDR2 SYDVKM. This CDR3 is built from 15 residues. V was pared by 7 bases and J by 3 bases, with 7 bases of the junction left unmatched. CDR3 in DNA: TGTGCCAGCACCGAAGGGACAGGGGGCTTCTACGAGCAGTACTTC. It is translated as CASTEGTGGFYEQYF.